This TCR beta chain was sequenced in a study of T-cell reconstitution after alpha-beta-depleted transplantation in children (dated by TCRdb to about 2016). About the investigation overall: Using TCR repertoire profiling, the study quantitatively followed how T-cell immune reconstitution unfolded in children after TCRalphabeta/CD19-depleted allogeneic hematopoietic cell transplantation.

Library preparation was by PCR. The run used an Illumina HiSeq 2500. TCR library preparation used molecular barcoding, with unique molecular identifiers applied to normalize quantification of the TCRbeta repertoire. The public sequencing data were trimmed at Q25 with fastp and processed into clonotypes with MiXCR by TCRdb, which kept only in-frame beta chains. Each entry is one CDR3 protein sequence, shown with its most common DNA and genes. The table for this sample lists approximately 590,000 distinct CDR3 sequences; about 10% of them were counted only once. The top ten clonotypes cover roughly 3.9% of the sample. The CDR3 goes from the cysteine to the phenylalanine over 17 residues. Only the CDR3 part of the read is kept: 51 bases, read in frame from the first base. Trimming removed 0 bases from V and 4 bases from J; the gene matches leave 8 bases unexplained. CDR1 and CDR2, looked up from the germline V gene, are SGHRS and YFSETQ.

On this clonotype itself: Its antigen is currently not known. No base quality information exists; no much larger clone differs at one position.

The chain is encoded by TRBV5-1 joined to TRBJ2-1; 9 middle bases align to TRBD2. This sequence was found in a human donor who donated a stem cell graft to a child with acute myeloid leukemia. The source was PBMCs from the stem cell graft donor, collected from the stem cell graft. The DNA sequence follows: TGCGCCAGCAGCTTGGCCGAGGCGGGAGGGAGGTACAATGAGCAGTTCTTC. This sequence encodes CASSLAEAGGRYNEQFF.